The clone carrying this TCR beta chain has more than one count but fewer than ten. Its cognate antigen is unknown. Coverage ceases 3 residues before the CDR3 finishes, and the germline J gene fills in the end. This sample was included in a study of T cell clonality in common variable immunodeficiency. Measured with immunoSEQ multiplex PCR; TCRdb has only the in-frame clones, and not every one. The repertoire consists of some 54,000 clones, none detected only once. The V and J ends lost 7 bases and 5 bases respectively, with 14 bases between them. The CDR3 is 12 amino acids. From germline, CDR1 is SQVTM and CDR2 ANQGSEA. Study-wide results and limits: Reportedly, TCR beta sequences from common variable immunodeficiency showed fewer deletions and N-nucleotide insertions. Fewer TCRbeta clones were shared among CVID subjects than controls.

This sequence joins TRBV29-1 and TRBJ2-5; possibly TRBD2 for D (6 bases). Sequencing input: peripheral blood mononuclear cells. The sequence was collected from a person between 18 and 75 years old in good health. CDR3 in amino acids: CSGLRGTETQYF. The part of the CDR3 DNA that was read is TGCAGCGGTTTACGGGGGACGGAGACC.